The rows below give T cell receptor beta chains drawn from one sample of a study of CD8 T cells in Susac syndrome. Using its own MiXCR run on the immunoSEQ multiplex PCR reads, TCRdb lists one record per CDR3 protein. The sample shows some 110,000 distinct CDR3 sequences, just under 95% of them seen only once. Source material: CD8+ T cells from PBMCs. The origin of the receptors is a human donor with Susac syndrome. Both conserved end residues are part of each CDR3. D genes are given only for firm matches. The size entry is marked missing in some rows and otherwise reads once, few, many or a size class.

j_call v_call clone_size d_call cdr3_nt cdr3_aa
TRBJ1-2 TRBV4-1 . . TGCGCCAGCAGCCAAGATTCGGCAACGAGGGGCTACACCTTC CASSQDSATRGYTF
TRBJ2-5 TRBV9 once . TGTGCCAGCAGCGTAGCTGCTGGGACTTACCAAGAGACCCAGTACTTC CASSVAAGTYQETQYF
TRBJ1-6 TRBV28 . . TGTGCCAGCAGTTCTTTCTTCCGGGGTTCCTATAATTCACCCCTCCACTTT CASSSFFRGSYNSPLHF
TRBJ1-4 TRBV27 . . TGTGCCAGCAGTTTATGGGCGGGGGGAGATGAAAAACTGTTTTTT CASSLWAGGDEKLFF
TRBJ1-2 TRBV6-1 . . TGTGCCAGCAGTCCTCGCGGGGCCGGGAATGGCTACACCTTC CASSPRGAGNGYTF
TRBJ2-7 TRBV2 once TRBD1 TGTGCCAGCAGTTCCTCACCCGGACAGGGGGTCAACGAGCAGTACTTC CASSSSPGQGVNEQYF
TRBJ1-1 TRBV30 . . TGTGCCTGGAGTCCACAGAACACTGAAGCTTTCTTT CAWSPQNTEAFF
TRBJ1-6 TRBV7-9 . TRBD1 TGTGCCAGCAGCTTACCGGGACAGGAGAGCTCCTATAATTCACCCCTCCACTTT CASSLPGQESSYNSPLHF
TRBJ1-1 TRBV9 . . TGTGCCAGCAGCCTCCGGGGGGACTCGGGCACTGAAGCTTTCTTT CASSLRGDSGTEAFF
TRBJ1-2 TRBV4-1 . . TGCGCCAGCAGCCTTCATCCCGTGAATGGTGGCTACACCTTC CASSLHPVNGGYTF
TRBJ2-2 TRBV9 . . TGTGCCAGCAACAACAGGGGGGGGAACACCGGGGAGCTGTTTTTT CASNNRGGNTGELFF
TRBJ2-3 TRBV20-1 . . TGCAGTGCTGCAATGGACCGGGTCCTCGCAGATACGCAGTATTTT CSAAMDRVLADTQYF
TRBJ1-1 TRBV2 . . TGTGCCAGCCAGGGTTCCCATGAAGCTTTCTTT CASQGSHEAFF
TRBJ2-1 TRBV9 . . TGTGCCAGCAGCGTAGGTGGCTCCCTTATCCAGTTCTTC CASSVGGSLIQFF
TRBJ2-3 TRBV29-1 . . TGCAGCGTTGAAGATCTTGAGCCGATTCGGTATTTT CSVEDLEPIRYF
TRBJ1-2 TRBV12-3/TRBV12-4 . . TGTGCCAGCAGTTTAAGTTCGGTTACGTATGGCTACACCTTC CASSLSSVTYGYTF